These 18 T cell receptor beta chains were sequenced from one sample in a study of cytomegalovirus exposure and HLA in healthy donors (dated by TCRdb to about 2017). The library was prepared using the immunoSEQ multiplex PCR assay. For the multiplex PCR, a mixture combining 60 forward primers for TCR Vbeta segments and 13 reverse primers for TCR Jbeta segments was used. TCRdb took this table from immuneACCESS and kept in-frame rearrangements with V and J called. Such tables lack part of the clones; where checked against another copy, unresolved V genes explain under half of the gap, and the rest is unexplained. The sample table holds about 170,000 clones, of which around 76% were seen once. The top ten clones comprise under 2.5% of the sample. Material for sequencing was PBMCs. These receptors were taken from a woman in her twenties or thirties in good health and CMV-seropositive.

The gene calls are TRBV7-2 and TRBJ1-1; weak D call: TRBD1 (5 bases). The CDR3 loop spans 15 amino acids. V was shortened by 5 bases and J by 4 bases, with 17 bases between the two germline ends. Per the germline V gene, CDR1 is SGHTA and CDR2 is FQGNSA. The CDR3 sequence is CASSPSGMGSTEAFF. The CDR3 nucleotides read TGTGCCAGCAGCCCCTCAGGGATGGGCTCCACTGAAGCTTTCTTT. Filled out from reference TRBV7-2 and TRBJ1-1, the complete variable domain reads GAGVSQSPSNKVTEKGKDVELRCDPISGHTALYWYRQSLGQGLEFLIYFQGNSAPDKSGLPSDRFSAERTGGSVSTLTIQRTQQEDSAVYLCASSPSGMGSTEAFFGQGTRLTVV.

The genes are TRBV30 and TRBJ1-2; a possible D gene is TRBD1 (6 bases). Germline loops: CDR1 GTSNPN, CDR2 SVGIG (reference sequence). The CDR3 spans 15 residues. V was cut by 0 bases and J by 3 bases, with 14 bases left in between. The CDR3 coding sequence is TGTGCCTGGAGTGTACTGGGGGCTGGGTACTATGGCTACACCTTC. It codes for CAWSVLGAGYYGYTF.

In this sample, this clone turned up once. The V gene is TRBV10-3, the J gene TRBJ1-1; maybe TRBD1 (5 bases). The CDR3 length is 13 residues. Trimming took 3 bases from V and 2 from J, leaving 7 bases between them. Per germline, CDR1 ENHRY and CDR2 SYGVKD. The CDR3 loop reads CAISDQGNTEAFF. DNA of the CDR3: TGTGCCATCAGTGACCAGGGAAACACTGAAGCTTTCTTT.

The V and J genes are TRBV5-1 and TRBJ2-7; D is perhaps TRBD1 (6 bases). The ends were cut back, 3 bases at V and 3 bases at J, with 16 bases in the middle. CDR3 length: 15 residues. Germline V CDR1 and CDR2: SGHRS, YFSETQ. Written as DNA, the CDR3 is TGCGCCAGCAGCTCTAACTTAGGACAGATCTACGAGCAGTACTTC. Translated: CASSSNLGQIYEQYF.

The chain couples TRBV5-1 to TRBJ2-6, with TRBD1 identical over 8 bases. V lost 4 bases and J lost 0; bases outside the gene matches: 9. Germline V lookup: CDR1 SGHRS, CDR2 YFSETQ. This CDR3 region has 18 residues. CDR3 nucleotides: TGCGCCAGCAGCCGAGGGACAGGTACTTCCTCTGGGGCCAACGTCCTGACTTTC. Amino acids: CASSRGTGTSSGANVLTF.

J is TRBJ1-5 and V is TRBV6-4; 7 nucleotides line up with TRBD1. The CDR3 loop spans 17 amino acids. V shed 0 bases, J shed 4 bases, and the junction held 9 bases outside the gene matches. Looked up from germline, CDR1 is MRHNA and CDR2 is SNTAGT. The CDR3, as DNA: TGTGCCAGCAGTGACTCGGTGACAGGGACTTGGAATCAGCCCCAGCATTTT. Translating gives CASSDSVTGTWNQPQHF.

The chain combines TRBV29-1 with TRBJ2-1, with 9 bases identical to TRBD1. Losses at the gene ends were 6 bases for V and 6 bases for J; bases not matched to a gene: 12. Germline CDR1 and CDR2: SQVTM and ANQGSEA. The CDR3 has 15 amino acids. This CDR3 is CSVLGTGQGVNEQFF. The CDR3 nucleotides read TGCAGCGTCCTTGGGACAGGGCAGGGAGTCAATGAGCAGTTCTTC.

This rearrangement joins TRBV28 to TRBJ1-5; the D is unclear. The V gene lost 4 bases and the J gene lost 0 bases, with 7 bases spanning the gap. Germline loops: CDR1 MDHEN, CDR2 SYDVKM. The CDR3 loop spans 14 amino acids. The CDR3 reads CASSYAVSNQPQHF. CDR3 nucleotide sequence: TGTGCCAGCAGTTATGCAGTTAGCAATCAGCCCCAGCATTTT.

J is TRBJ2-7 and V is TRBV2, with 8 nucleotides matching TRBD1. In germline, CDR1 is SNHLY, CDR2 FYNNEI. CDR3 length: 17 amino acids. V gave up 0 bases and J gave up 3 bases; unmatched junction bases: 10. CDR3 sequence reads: CASSEAYVGQGDYEQYF. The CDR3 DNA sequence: TGTGCCAGCAGTGAAGCGTATGTCGGACAGGGAGACTACGAGCAGTACTTC. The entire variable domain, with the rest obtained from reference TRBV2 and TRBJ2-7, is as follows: EPEVTQTPSHQVTQMGQEVILRCVPISNHLYFYWYRQILGQKVEFLVSFYNNEISEKSEIFDDQFSVERPDGSNFTLKIRSTKLEDSAMYFCASSEAYVGQGDYEQYFGPGTRLTVT.

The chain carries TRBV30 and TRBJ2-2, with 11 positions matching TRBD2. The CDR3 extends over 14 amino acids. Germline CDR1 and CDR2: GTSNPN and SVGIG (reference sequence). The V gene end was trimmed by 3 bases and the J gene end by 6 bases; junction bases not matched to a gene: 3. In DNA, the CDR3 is TGTGCCTGGAGACATAGCGGGAGGGCCGGGGAGCTGTTTTTT. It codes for CAWRHSGRAGELFF. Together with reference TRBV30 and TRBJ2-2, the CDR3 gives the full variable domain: SQTIHQWPATLVQPVGSPLSLECTVEGTSNPNLYWYRQAAGRGLQLLFYSVGIGQISSEVPQNLSASRPQDRQFILSSKKLLLSDSGFYLCAWRHSGRAGELFFGEGSRLTVL.

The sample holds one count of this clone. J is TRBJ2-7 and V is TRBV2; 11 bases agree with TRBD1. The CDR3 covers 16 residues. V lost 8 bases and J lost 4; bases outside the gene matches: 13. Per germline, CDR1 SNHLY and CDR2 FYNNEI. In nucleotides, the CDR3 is TGTGCCAGCGGGGGCGGGGACCGGGACAGGGGGTACGAGCAGTACTTC. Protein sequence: CASGGGDRDRGYEQYF.

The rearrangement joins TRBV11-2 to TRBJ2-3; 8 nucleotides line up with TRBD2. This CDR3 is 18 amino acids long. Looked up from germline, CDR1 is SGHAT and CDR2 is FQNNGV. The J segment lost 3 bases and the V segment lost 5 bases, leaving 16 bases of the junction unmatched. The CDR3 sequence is CASSHFGGAAYGTDTQYF. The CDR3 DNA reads TGTGCCAGCAGCCATTTCGGGGGGGCGGCTTATGGAACAGATACGCAGTATTTT.

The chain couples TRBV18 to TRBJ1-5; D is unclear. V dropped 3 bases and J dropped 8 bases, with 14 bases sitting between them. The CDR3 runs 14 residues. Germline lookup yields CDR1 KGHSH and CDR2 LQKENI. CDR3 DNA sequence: TGTGCCAGCTCACCTAGCTTCCTGTTAGAGCCCCAGCATTTT. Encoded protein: CASSPSFLLEPQHF.

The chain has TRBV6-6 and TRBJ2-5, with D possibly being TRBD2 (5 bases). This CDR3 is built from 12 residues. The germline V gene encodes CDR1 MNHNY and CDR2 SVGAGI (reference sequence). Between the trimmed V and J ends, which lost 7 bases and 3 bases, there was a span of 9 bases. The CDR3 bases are TGTGCCAGCAATACCGGGAAAGAGACCCAGTACTTC. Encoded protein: CASNTGKETQYF.

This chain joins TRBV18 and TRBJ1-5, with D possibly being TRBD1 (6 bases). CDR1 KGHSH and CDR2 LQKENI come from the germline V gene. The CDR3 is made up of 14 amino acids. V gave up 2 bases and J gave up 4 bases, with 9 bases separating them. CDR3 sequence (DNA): TGTGCCAGCTCACCAATAGGGGGTAATCAGCCCCAGCATTTT. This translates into CASSPIGGNQPQHF.

The CDR3, as DNA: TGTGCCAGCAGCCCCCGCCTCGCGGGGGTGAACACAGATACGCAGTATTTT. It translates to CASSPRLAGVNTDTQYF. J is TRBJ2-3 and V is TRBV7-2, with TRBD2 identical over 7 bases. The V gene's germline CDR1 is SGHTA and CDR2 FQGNSA. The length of the CDR3 is 17 residues. J gave up 2 bases and V 5 bases, and 13 bases lay outside the gene matches.

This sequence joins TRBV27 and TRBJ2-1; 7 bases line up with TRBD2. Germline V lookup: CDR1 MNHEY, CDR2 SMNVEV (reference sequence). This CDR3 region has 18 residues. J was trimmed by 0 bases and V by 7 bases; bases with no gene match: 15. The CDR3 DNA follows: TGTGCCAGCATATTCATAACGGCGGCGGGGGTCTCCTACAATGAGCAGTTCTTC. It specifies CASIFITAAGVSYNEQFF.

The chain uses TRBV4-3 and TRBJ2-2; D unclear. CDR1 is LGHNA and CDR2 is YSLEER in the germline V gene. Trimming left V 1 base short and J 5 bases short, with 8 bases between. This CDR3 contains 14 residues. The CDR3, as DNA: TGCGCCAGCAGCCAAGGCACTCGAACCGGGGAGCTGTTTTTT. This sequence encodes CASSQGTRTGELFF.